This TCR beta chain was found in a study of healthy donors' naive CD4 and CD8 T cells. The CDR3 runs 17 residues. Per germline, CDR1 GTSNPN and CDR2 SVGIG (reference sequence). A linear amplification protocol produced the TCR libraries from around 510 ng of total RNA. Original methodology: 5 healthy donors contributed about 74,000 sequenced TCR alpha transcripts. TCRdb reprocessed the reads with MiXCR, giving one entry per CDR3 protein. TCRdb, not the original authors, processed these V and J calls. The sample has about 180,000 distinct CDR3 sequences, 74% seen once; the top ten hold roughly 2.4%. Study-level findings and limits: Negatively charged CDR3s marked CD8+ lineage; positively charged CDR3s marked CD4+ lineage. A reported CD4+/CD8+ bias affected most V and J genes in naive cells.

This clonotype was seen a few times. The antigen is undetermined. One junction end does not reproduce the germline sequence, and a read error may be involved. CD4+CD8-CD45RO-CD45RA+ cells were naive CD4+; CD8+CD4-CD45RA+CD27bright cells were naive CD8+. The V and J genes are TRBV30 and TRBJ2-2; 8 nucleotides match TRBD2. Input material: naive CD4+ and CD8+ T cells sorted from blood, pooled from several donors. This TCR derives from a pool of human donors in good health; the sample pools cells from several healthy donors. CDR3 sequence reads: CAWSVGLALITTEELFF. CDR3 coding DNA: TGTGCCTGGAGTGTAGGACTAGCCCTTATCACAACCGAGGAGCTGTTTTTT.